A selection of T cell receptor beta chains follows, all from one sample in a study of shared clonotypes between healthy human individuals. Some clones are missing from TCRdb's copy, which holds only in-frame ones; the method was immunoSEQ multiplex PCR. The sample includes a few million clones, approximately 95% of them seen just once. Sequencing was performed on naive CD4+ T cells from PBMCs. These receptors were collected from a man aged 18-30 years in good health. Some clones in this sample may be carry-over from other donors' samples. CDR3s include the opening cysteine and the closing phenylalanine or tryptophan. The D gene is left open where the match is weak. A clone size is listed for some rows: how often the clone was seen (once, few, many), or a class if it is expanded.

DNA: TGTGCCTGGAGTGTAATGGGGGCCGCGGGAAACACCATATATTTT
CDR3: CAWSVMGAAGNTIYF
D: NA
size: NA
V: TRBV30
J: TRBJ1-3
length: 15

DNA: TGTGCCAGCAGCTTAGAACTTTTTCGCGGTGGGCTGTTTTTT
CDR3: CASSLELFRGGLFF
D: NA
size: NA
V: TRBV7-9
J: TRBJ1-4
length: 14

DNA: TGTGCCATCCCCCCGGCGACGGGACGGACGAACACTGAAGCTTTCTTT
CDR3: CAIPPATGRTNTEAFF
D: NA
size: NA
V: TRBV28
J: TRBJ1-1
length: 16

DNA: TGTGCCTGGAGGAATACAGGGGGCACTGAAGCTTTCTTT
CDR3: CAWRNTGGTEAFF
D: TRBD1
size: NA
V: TRBV30
J: TRBJ1-1
length: 13

DNA: TGTGCCAGCAGTTACAACCGCCCTCGGGCCGGGGAGCTGTTTTTT
CDR3: CASSYNRPRAGELFF
D: NA
size: NA
V: TRBV6-5
J: TRBJ2-2
length: 15

DNA: TGTGCCATCAGTGAGTCGGTGGCAGGGAGGACTGAAGCTTTCTTT
CDR3: CAISESVAGRTEAFF
D: NA
size: NA
V: TRBV10-3
J: TRBJ1-1
length: 15

DNA: TGTGCCAGCAGCCAAGATGGACCAGCGGGAGGGCCCGAGACCCAGTACTTC
CDR3: CASSQDGPAGGPETQYF
D: TRBD2
size: NA
V: TRBV14
J: TRBJ2-5
length: 17

DNA: TGTGCCAGCAGCTTAGATTCACCCCTCCACTTT
CDR3: CASSLDSPLHF
D: NA
size: NA
V: TRBV11-2
J: TRBJ1-6
length: 11

DNA: TGTGCCAGCAGTGTGACTAGCGGGAGTGTTTTGGAGACCCAGTACTTC
CDR3: CASSVTSGSVLETQYF
D: TRBD2
size: NA
V: TRBV28
J: TRBJ2-5
length: 16

DNA: TGTGCCAGCAGCAATAGCGGCATTCCGGTCGAGCAGTACTTC
CDR3: CASSNSGIPVEQYF
D: NA
size: once
V: TRBV6-1
J: TRBJ2-7
length: 14

DNA: TGTGCCAGCAGTGAAAGGACAGGAGAGAACACTGAAGCTTTCTTT
CDR3: CASSERTGENTEAFF
D: TRBD1
size: NA
V: TRBV6-4
J: TRBJ1-1
length: 15

DNA: TGCGCCAGCAGCTTGGAGGGACGTAAAAATGAAAAACTGTTTTTT
CDR3: CASSLEGRKNEKLFF
D: NA
size: NA
V: TRBV5-1
J: TRBJ1-4
length: 15

DNA: TGTGCCAGCTCACCACTTGCGGGAGCCGGTTACGAGCAGTACTTC
CDR3: CASSPLAGAGYEQYF
D: TRBD2
size: NA
V: TRBV18
J: TRBJ2-7
length: 15

DNA: TGTGCCTGGAGTTCCGGCAATCAGCCCCAGCATTTT
CDR3: CAWSSGNQPQHF
D: NA
size: few
V: TRBV30
J: TRBJ1-5
length: 12

DNA: TGTGCCAGCAGCTTGGCCCTAGGGACTAGCGCAAAGTCCTACGAGCAGTACTTC
CDR3: CASSLALGTSAKSYEQYF
D: TRBD2
size: NA
V: TRBV5-6
J: TRBJ2-7
length: 18

DNA: TGTGCCAGCAGCGTTGGGGGCCTGATAGGCGAGCAGTACTTC
CDR3: CASSVGGLIGEQYF
D: NA
size: NA
V: TRBV9
J: TRBJ2-7
length: 14

DNA: TGTGCCAGCAGTAACACAGGGGGCACCGGGGAGCTGTTTTTT
CDR3: CASSNTGGTGELFF
D: TRBD1
size: NA
V: TRBV6-5
J: TRBJ2-2
length: 14

DNA: TGTGCCAGCATCTGGGCCCTGAACACTGAAGCTTTCTTT
CDR3: CASIWALNTEAFF
D: NA
size: NA
V: TRBV7-2
J: TRBJ1-1
length: 13

DNA: TGCGCCAGCAGCTCGACAGGGATCCAAGAGACCCAGTACTTC
CDR3: CASSSTGIQETQYF
D: TRBD1
size: once
V: TRBV5-1
J: TRBJ2-5
length: 14

DNA: TGTGCCAGCAGCCCCAGCGCGGGCATTCAGTACTTC
CDR3: CASSPSAGIQYF
D: NA
size: NA
V: TRBV14
J: TRBJ2-4
length: 12

DNA: TGTGCCAGCAGCTTACGGGTCTCTGGAAACACCATATATTTT
CDR3: CASSLRVSGNTIYF
D: NA
size: once
V: TRBV13
J: TRBJ1-3
length: 14

DNA: TGTGCCAGCAGGGCTTCAATCCGGACAACTGCCTACGAGCAGTACTTC
CDR3: CASRASIRTTAYEQYF
D: NA
size: NA
V: TRBV7-8
J: TRBJ2-7
length: 16